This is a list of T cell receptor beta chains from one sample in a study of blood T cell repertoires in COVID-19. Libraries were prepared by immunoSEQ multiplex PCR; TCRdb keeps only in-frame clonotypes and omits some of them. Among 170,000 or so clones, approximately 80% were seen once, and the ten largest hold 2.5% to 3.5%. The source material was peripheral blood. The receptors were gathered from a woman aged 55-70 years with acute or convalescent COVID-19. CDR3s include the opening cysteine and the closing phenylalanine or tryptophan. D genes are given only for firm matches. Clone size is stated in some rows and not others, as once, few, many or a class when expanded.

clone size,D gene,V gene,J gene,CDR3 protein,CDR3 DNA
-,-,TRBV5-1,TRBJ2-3,CASSREADTQYF,TGCGCCAGCAGCCGGGAAGCAGATACGCAGTATTTT
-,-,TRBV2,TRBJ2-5,CASSETRYQETQYF,TGTGCCAGCAGTGAGACCAGGTACCAAGAGACCCAGTACTTC
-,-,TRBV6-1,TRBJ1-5,CASSASGALGNQPQHF,TGTGCCAGCAGTGCTTCAGGGGCCTTAGGGAATCAGCCCCAGCATTTT
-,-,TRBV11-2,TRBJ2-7,CASSLDRVGPYEQYF,TGTGCCAGCAGCTTAGACAGGGTGGGCCCCTACGAGCAGTACTTC
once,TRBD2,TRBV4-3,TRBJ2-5,CASSQGLAETQYF,TGCGCCAGCAGCCAAGGACTAGCGGAGACCCAGTACTTC
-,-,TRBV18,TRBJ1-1,CASSPVLGLGTEAFF,TGTGCCAGCTCACCGGTATTGGGCTTAGGCACTGAAGCTTTCTTT
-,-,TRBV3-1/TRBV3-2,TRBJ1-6,CASSPMGEPLHF,TGTGCCAGCAGCCCCATGGGAGAGCCCCTCCACTTT
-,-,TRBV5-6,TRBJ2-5,CASSLGLTDSQETQYF,TGTGCCAGCAGCTTGGGGCTGACAGATTCCCAAGAGACCCAGTACTTC
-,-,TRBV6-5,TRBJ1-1,CASSYSGRGTEAFF,TGTGCCAGCAGTTACTCGGGGAGGGGAACTGAAGCTTTCTTT
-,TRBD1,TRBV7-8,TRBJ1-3,CASSSQAGTGSSGNTIYF,TGTGCCAGCAGCAGCCAAGCAGGGACAGGAAGCTCTGGAAACACCATATATTTT
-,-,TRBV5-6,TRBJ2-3,CASSLAVEVSDTQYF,TGTGCCAGCAGCTTGGCTGTGGAGGTCTCAGATACGCAGTATTTT
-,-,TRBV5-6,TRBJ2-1,CASSSQWGVIGIEQFF,TGTGCCAGCAGCTCCCAGTGGGGGGTAATTGGAATTGAGCAGTTCTTC
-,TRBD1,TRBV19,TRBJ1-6,CASSSTGGRNSPLHF,TGTGCCAGTAGTTCGACAGGGGGCCGTAATTCACCCCTCCACTTT
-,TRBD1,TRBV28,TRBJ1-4,CASSPTGANEKLFF,TGTGCCAGCAGTCCTACAGGGGCTAATGAAAAACTGTTTTTT
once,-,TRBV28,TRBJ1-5,CASSDQGFNQPQHF,TGTGCCAGCAGCGATCAGGGGTTTAATCAGCCCCAGCATTTT
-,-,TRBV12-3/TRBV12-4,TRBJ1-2,CASESQGSYTF,TGTGCCAGCGAGTCCCAGGGCAGCTACACCTTC
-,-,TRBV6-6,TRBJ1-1,CASSIDRIPFF,TGTGCCAGCAGTATTGACAGGATCCCTTTCTTT
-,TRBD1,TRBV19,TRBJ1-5,CASSNTGVSNQPQHF,TGTGCCAGTAGCAACACAGGGGTTAGCAATCAGCCCCAGCATTTT
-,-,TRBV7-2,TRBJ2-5,CASSQWGDSQETQYF,TGTGCCAGCAGCCAATGGGGGGATTCCCAAGAGACCCAGTACTTC
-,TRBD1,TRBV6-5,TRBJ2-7,CASSYSPGGHEQYF,TGTGCCAGCAGTTACTCTCCAGGGGGCCACGAGCAGTACTTC
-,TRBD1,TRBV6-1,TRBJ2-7,CASSEGIGGQGIEQYF,TGTGCCAGCAGTGAAGGTATCGGGGGACAGGGGATTGAGCAGTACTTC
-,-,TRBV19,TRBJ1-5,CASSITGPNQPQHF,TGTGCCAGTAGTATTACAGGGCCCAATCAGCCCCAGCATTTT
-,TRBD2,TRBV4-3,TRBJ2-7,CASSQDIGSSGVPWEQYF,TGCGCCAGCAGCCAAGACATCGGCTCTAGCGGGGTCCCTTGGGAGCAGTACTTC
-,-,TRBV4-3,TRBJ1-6,CASSPQLHRSPLHF,TGCGCCAGCAGCCCACAGCTCCATCGGTCACCCCTCCACTTT
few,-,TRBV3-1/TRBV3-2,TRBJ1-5,CASSHSTGNQPQHF,TGTGCCAGCAGCCACTCGACAGGTAATCAGCCCCAGCATTTT
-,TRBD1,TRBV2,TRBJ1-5,CASSEPGTVNQPQHF,TGTGCCAGCAGTGAGCCCGGGACAGTCAATCAGCCCCAGCATTTT
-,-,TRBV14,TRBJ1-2,CASSLRGPNYGYTF,TGTGCCAGCAGTCTCAGGGGTCCTAACTATGGCTACACCTTC
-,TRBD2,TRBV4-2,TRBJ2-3,CASSQVGLAGGEKDTQYF,TGTGCCAGCAGCCAAGTTGGGTTGGCGGGGGGCGAGAAAGATACGCAGTATTTT
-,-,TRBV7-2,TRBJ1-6,CASSLQTVESPLHF,TGTGCCAGCAGCTTACAGACAGTGGAATCACCCCTCCACTTT
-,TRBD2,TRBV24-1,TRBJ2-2,CATSAPGGGELFF,TGTGCCACCAGTGCCCCGGGGGGCGGGGAGCTGTTTTTT
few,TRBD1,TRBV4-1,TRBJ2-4,CASSQGQGVAKNIQYF,TGCGCCAGCAGCCAGGGACAGGGGGTAGCCAAAAACATTCAGTACTTC
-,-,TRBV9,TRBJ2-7,CASSDSPSFGDEQYF,TGTGCCAGCAGCGATTCACCTAGCTTCGGGGACGAGCAGTACTTC
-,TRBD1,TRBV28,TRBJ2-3,CASSADQGEFADTQYF,TGTGCCAGCAGCGCTGATCAGGGGGAGTTTGCAGATACGCAGTATTTT
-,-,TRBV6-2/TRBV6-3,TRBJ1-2,CASSYVSQTSGYTF,TGTGCCAGCAGTTACGTGAGCCAGACTAGCGGCTACACCTTC
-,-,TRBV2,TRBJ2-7,CASSEHPRGEYEQYF,TGTGCCAGCAGCGAGCACCCCAGGGGGGAGTACGAGCAGTACTTC
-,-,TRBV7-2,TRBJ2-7,CASSPPPGGYEQYF,TGTGCCAGCAGCCCCCCGCCAGGGGGGTACGAGCAGTACTTC
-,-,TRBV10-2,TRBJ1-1,CASSVTGSTEAFF,TGCGCCAGCAGTGTTACAGGCAGTACTGAAGCTTTCTTT
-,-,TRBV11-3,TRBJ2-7,CARRRGKSYEQYF,TGTGCCCGTCGACGGGGGAAATCCTACGAGCAGTACTTC
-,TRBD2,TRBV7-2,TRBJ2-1,CASRRTSGGYNEQFF,TGTGCCAGCAGGCGTACTAGCGGGGGTTACAATGAGCAGTTCTTC
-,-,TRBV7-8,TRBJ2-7,CASSPGQQPGYF,TGTGCCAGCAGCCCTGGACAGCAGCCGGGGTACTTC
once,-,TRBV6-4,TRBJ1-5,CASSERNGGNQPQHF,TGTGCCAGCAGTGAGCGGAACGGGGGCAATCAGCCCCAGCATTTT
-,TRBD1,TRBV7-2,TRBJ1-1,CASSLGGTGLATEAFF,TGTGCCAGCAGCTTAGGGGGGACAGGGTTGGCCACTGAAGCTTTCTTT
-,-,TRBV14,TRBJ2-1,CASSPPASLGRNEQFF,TGTGCCAGCAGCCCCCCCGCTAGCCTGGGGAGGAATGAGCAGTTCTTC
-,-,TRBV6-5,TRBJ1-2,CASAQGDKSSYGYTF,TGTGCCAGCGCTCAGGGCGACAAGTCCTCCTATGGCTACACCTTC
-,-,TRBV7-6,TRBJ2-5,CASSLSSGQETQYF,TGTGCCAGCAGCTTATCCAGCGGCCAAGAGACCCAGTACTTC
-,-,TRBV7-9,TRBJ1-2,CASSPNRENYGYTF,TGTGCCAGCAGCCCAAACAGGGAGAACTATGGCTACACCTTC
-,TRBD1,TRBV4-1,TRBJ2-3,CASSASRGRSTDTQYF,TGCGCCAGCAGCGCTAGCAGGGGGCGCAGCACAGATACGCAGTATTTT
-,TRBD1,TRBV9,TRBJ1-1,CASSVDRGLNTEAFF,TGTGCCAGCAGCGTCGACAGGGGCCTGAACACTGAAGCTTTCTTT
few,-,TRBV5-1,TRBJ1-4,CASSVQGYMADEKLFF,TGCGCCAGCAGCGTCCAGGGGTATATGGCAGATGAAAAACTGTTTTTT
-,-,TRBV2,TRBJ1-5,CASTRGSRGRNQPQHF,TGTGCCAGCACCAGGGGATCAAGGGGTAGGAATCAGCCCCAGCATTTT
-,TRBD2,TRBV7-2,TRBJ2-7,CASSLAGGRYEQYF,TGTGCCAGCAGCTTAGCGGGGGGGAGGTACGAGCAGTACTTC
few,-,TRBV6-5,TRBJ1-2,CASSYSAGNYGYTF,TGTGCCAGCAGTTACTCGGCAGGGAACTATGGCTACACCTTC